This record concerns one TCR beta chain sequence. Its antigen is not identified. This specimen belongs to a study of cytomegalovirus exposure and HLA in healthy donors. Broader study findings: Evidence from a later analysis indicated that most CMV-associated TCR beta chains looked HLA-restricted. Judged likely to be a sequencing artifact was a cluster of highly shared sequence variants. With DRB1 most and HLA-C fewest, TCR association rates differed between HLA loci in a later analysis.

Unrecorded immune exposure was likely among donors, who were nominally healthy when sampled. The PCR was carried out with 60 Vbeta primers and 13 Jbeta primers. Libraries were prepared by immunoSEQ multiplex PCR; TCRdb keeps only in-frame clonotypes and omits some of them. The sample has approximately 160,000 clones, approximately 80% seen once. This CDR3 contains 13 residues. Per the germline V gene, CDR1 is MGHRA and CDR2 is YSYEKL. V lost 1 base, J lost 5 bases, and 9 bases lay in between. The clonotype originates from a man younger than 40 in good health and CMV-seropositive. Sequencing was performed on PBMCs. V usage is TRBV4-1 and J usage is TRBJ2-7; D is ambiguous. The CDR3, as DNA: TGCGCCAGCAGCCAAGCCCTATATCACGAGCAGTACTTC. It yields the protein CASSQALYHEQYF.